Below are 12 T cell receptor beta chains sequenced from a single sample in a study of T-cell reconstitution after alpha-beta-depleted transplantation in children. This sample's TCRbeta library carried unique molecular identifier barcodes. In TCRdb, the PCR reads were re-called with MiXCR into one record per CDR3 protein. Among 700,000 to 850,000 distinct CDR3 sequences listed, roughly 15% were seen once. The material was PBMCs, mostly from graft donor cells, obtained 360 days after TCRalphabeta/CD19-depleted stem cell transplant. These receptors originate from a male patient younger than 18 who had a stem cell transplant for acute lymphoblastic leukemia, so the T cells may come from the graft donor.

This clonotype was detected many times. One end of the junction does not line up with germline, which may come from a read error. This chain connects TRBV5-1 to TRBJ2-5, with no clear D. This CDR3 contains 14 residues. From germline, CDR1 is SGHRS and CDR2 YFSETQ. The CDR3 sequence is CASSLVAVQETQYF. In DNA, the CDR3 is TGTGCCAGCAGCTTAGTGGCAGTACAAGAGACCCAGTACTTC.

The rearrangement uses TRBV9 and TRBJ2-1, with TRBD2 matching 7 bases. The CDR3 contains 15 residues. V was pared by 0 bases and J by 5 bases, with 5 bases of the junction left unmatched. Germline V CDR1 and CDR2: SGDLS, YYNGEE. DNA of the CDR3: TGTGCCAGCAGCGTAGTAGCGGGCCTTAACAATGAGCAGTTCTTC. Translated: CASSVVAGLNNEQFF. The full variable domain, rest sourced from reference TRBV9 and TRBJ2-1, is DSGVTQTPKHLITATGQRVTLRCSPRSGDLSVYWYQQSLDQGLQFLIQYYNGEERAKGNILERFSAQQFPDLHSELNLSSLELGDSALYFCASSVVAGLNNEQFFGPGTRLTVL.

This clonotype was counted once. The V and J genes are TRBV20-1 and TRBJ2-3; TRBD2 is a possible D gene (6 bases). Looked up from germline, CDR1 is DFQATT and CDR2 is SNEGSKA (reference sequence). CDR3 size: 13 residues. For the CDR3, the DNA is TGCTCGAGCAGCCCGGCGGGGTCAGATACGCAGTATTTT. Its translation: CSSSPAGSDTQYF.

This chain's CDR3 is CAWSPRTGELFF. CDR3 coding DNA: TGTGCCTGGAGCCCACGGACCGGGGAGCTGTTTTTT. This chain connects TRBV30 to TRBJ2-2; D remains ambiguous. The CDR3 runs 12 residues. Germline-derived CDR1 and CDR2 are GTSNPN and SVGIG (reference sequence). V was pared by 3 bases and J by 5 bases, with 7 bases between.

V and J are TRBV15 and TRBJ2-7, with TRBD1 matching over 7 bases. The ends lost 1 base at V and 2 bases at J; junction bases unmatched: 11. There are 17 residues in the CDR3. Germline V lookup: CDR1 LNHNV, CDR2 YYDKDF (reference sequence). CDR3 sequence: CATSRVTGNNPTYEQYF. CDR3 DNA: TGTGCCACCAGCAGAGTGACAGGGAATAATCCTACCTACGAGCAGTACTTC.

This clonotype was counted between two and nine times. The rearrangement uses TRBV20-1 and TRBJ2-7; TRBD1 is a possible D gene (5 bases). CDR3 length: 12 amino acids. Deletions cut 4 bases from V and 2 bases from J, with 9 bases between. In germline, CDR1 is DFQATT, CDR2 SNEGSKA (reference sequence). CDR3: CSATGLPYEQYF. The CDR3 DNA reads TGCAGTGCTACAGGGCTGCCCTACGAGCAGTACTTC.

This clonotype was picked up many times. The chain recombines TRBV12-3 or TRBV12-4 with TRBJ2-5, with 8 bases lining up with TRBD1. The CDR3 has 14 amino acids. V trimming: 3 bases; J trimming: 5 bases; junction bases outside the gene matches: 5. The CDR3 nucleotides read TGTGCCAGCAGTTTGAGGACAGGGCTGGAGACCCAGTACTTC. Its translation is CASSLRTGLETQYF.

CDR3: CSAGGGSQTQYF. In DNA, the CDR3 is TGCAGTGCGGGGGGAGGCAGTCAGACCCAGTACTTC. J is TRBJ2-5 and V is TRBV29-1; 8 bases are shared with TRBD2. This CDR3 spans 12 amino acids. Germline V CDR1 and CDR2: SQVTM, ANQGSEA.

This clonotype was counted only a few times. CDR3 nucleotides: TGCAGTGCTAGAGATCCACCTAGTGCACAAGAGACCCAGTACTTC. Its protein is CSARDPPSAQETQYF. The V gene is TRBV20-1, the J gene TRBJ2-5; D is undetermined. V was cut by 0 bases and J by 2 bases, with 13 bases left in between. The CDR3 runs 15 residues. The germline V gene has CDR1 DFQATT and CDR2 SNEGSKA (reference sequence).

The rearrangement uses TRBV19 and TRBJ2-5, with TRBD2 matching 8 bases. V was pared by 5 bases and J by 4 bases, with 9 bases of the junction left unmatched. Germline V gene lookup returns CDR1 LNHDA and CDR2 SQIVND (reference sequence). The CDR3 sequence is 15 residues long. The CDR3, as DNA: TGTGCCAGTAGTCGAGCGGGAGAAGTAGTAGAGACCCAGTACTTC. This gives the protein CASSRAGEVVETQYF.

The rearrangement joins TRBV7-9 to TRBJ1-3; possible D gene TRBD1, 5 bases. The length of the CDR3 is 15 residues. V lost 2 bases to trimming and J lost 4 bases, with 12 bases between them. Germline V gives CDR1 SEHNR, CDR2 FQNEAQ (reference sequence). This chain's CDR3 is CASSLPPGPGNTIYF. In DNA form, the CDR3 reads TGTGCCAGCAGCTTACCCCCGGGACCCGGAAACACCATATATTTT.

The V call is TRBV3-1, the J call TRBJ2-1; 7 bases match TRBD2. This CDR3 contains 14 residues. Per the germline V gene, CDR1 is LGHDT and CDR2 is YNNKEL (reference sequence). V shed 6 bases and J 8 bases; nucleotides not matched to a gene: 10. The CDR3 DNA is TGTGCCAGCAGGGCTAGCGGAGGGCGGTATGAGCAGTTCTTC. It is translated as CASRASGGRYEQFF.